These 5 T cell receptor beta chains originate from one sample sequenced in a study of T cells after yellow fever vaccination. Using its own MiXCR run on the 5' RACE reads, TCRdb lists one record per CDR3 protein. The sample records 120,000 or so distinct CDR3 sequences, 13% to 15% being singletons. Sequenced here: CD8+ T cells sorted from PBMCs, sampled 5 days after the yellow fever booster vaccination. The receptors stem from a man aged 18 to 29 who received the YFV17D yellow fever vaccine.

This clonotype showed up just a few times. This chain links TRBV9 with TRBJ2-3; D perhaps matches TRBD1 (6 bases). Trimming cost V 3 bases and J 6 bases, with 20 bases left between them. Germline V gene lookup returns CDR1 SGDLS and CDR2 YYNGEE. The CDR3 consists of 16 residues. As DNA, the CDR3 is TGTGCCAGCAGCGGCTCGCGGACAGATGCACAGGATACGCAGTATTTT. This encodes CASSGSRTDAQDTQYF.

This clonotype was recorded at least ten times. The rearrangement joins TRBV7-9 to TRBJ1-2, with D uncertain. The CDR3 runs 18 residues. Germline V gene sequence: CDR1 SEHNR, CDR2 FQNEAQ (reference sequence). V lost 5 bases and J 0 bases, leaving 22 bases between the germline ends. CDR3 region: CASSPSGFKHRANYGYTF. The DNA for the CDR3 is TGTGCCAGCAGCCCATCGGGCTTTAAACACAGAGCTAACTATGGCTACACCTTC. The full variable domain, with the rest looked up from reference TRBV7-9 and TRBJ1-2, is DTGVSQNPRHKITKRGQNVTFRCDPISEHNRLYWYRQTLGQGPEFLTYFQNEAQLEKSRLLSDRFSAERPKGSFSTLEIQRTEQGDSAMYLCASSPSGFKHRANYGYTFGSGTRLTVV.

This clonotype was counted a few times. The V call is TRBV29-1, the J call TRBJ2-1, with 7 bases aligning to TRBD1. The V gene's germline CDR1 is SQVTM and CDR2 ANQGSEA. Losses at the gene ends were 8 bases for V and 12 bases for J; bases not matched to a gene: 10. The CDR3 has 11 residues. The chain's CDR3 is CSSSTGVWQFF. CDR3 nucleotide sequence: TGCAGCTCTTCAACAGGGGTATGGCAGTTCTTC.

This clonotype was observed at least ten times. The V call is TRBV5-4, the J call TRBJ2-1, with 10 bases matching TRBD2. Germline V lookup: CDR1 SGHNT, CDR2 YYREEE (reference sequence). Germline trimming cut 4 bases from V and 2 bases from J; bases unmatched to any gene: 3. The CDR3 contains 15 residues. CDR3 loop: CASSPGLAAYNEQFF. The CDR3 nucleotides are TGTGCCAGCAGCCCAGGACTAGCGGCCTACAATGAGCAGTTCTTC.

This clonotype was detected only a few times. This chain links TRBV6-5 with TRBJ1-6; tentatively, D is TRBD1 (5 bases). This CDR3 contains 15 residues. The germline V gene encodes CDR1 MNHEY and CDR2 SVGAGI. Trimming cost V 2 bases and J 10 bases, with 15 bases left between them. The CDR3 coding sequence is TGTGCCAGCAGTTACACCGGGGCCTTCGACTCACCCCTCCACTTT. It codes for CASSYTGAFDSPLHF.